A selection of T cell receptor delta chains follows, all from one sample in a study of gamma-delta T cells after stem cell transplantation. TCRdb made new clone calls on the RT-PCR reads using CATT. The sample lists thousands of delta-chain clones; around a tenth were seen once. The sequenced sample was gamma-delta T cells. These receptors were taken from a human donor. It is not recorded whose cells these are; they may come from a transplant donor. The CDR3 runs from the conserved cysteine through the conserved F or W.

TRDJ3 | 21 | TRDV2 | CACDTAQVGDTRSWDTRQMFF
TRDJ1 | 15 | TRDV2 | CACVHLLGDTDKLIF
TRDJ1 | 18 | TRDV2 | CACDRLLGDTALTDKPIF
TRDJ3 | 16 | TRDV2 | CACDAVRHWDTLHMFF
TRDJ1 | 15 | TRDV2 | CACDTVGGFYDKLIF
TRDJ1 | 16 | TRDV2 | CACDHVLGDYTDKNIF
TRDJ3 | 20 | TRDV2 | CACDTWGIRDSSWDTRQMFF
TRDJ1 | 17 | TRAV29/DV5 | CAGNLPSGYGGTDKLIF
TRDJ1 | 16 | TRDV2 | CACDTVAAEGVGKLIF
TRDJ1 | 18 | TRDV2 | CARDTIGTGGSGTDKLIF
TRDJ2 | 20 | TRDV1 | CALGEWYKELGDPSTAQLFF
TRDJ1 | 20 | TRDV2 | CACDTLARGLGDTFTDKLIF
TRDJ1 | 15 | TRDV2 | CACDAVGDNTDKLIF
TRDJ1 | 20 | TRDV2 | CACDTVVLGDTSPYTDKLIF
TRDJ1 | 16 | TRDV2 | CACVGLGDLFSDKLIF
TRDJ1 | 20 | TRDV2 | CACDTLSGGPPREHFHKLIF
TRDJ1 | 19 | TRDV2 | CACDTVPGDTGQRTDKLIF
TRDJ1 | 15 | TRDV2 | CACDTLGGLRDKLIF
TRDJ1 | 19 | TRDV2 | CACDTVPPGDITGTDKLIF
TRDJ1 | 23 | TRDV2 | CACDPTSSGSTGLGISNTDKLIF
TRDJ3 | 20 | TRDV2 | CACDTGTGGSRSWDTRQMFF
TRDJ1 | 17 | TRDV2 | CACDTLPSKGYTDKLIF
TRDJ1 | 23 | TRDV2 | CACDTVFLPTNGYWGIHTDKLIF
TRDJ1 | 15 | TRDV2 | CACDHVSRGTDKLIF
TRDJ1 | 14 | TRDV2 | CACDKLLGTDKLIF
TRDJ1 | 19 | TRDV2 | CACDTVSLGGTPYTDKLIF
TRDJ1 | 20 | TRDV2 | CACDTLSYVVGTGDTDKLIF
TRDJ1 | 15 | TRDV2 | CACDELLGDRDKLIF
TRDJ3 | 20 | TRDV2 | CACDSILGDTLSWDTRQMFF
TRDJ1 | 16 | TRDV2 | CACDTIYWGIEGKLIF
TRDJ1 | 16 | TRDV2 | CACDPLGDSDTDKLIF
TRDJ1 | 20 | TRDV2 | CACDLLNPPTGGLDTDKLIF
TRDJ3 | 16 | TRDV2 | CACDRLGDWDTRQMFF
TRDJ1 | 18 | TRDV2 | CACDETLSWGIYRGKLIF
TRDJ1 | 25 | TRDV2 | CACDEVATSEVLGDTRTVLTDKLIF
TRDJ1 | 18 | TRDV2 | CACDTISGTGGYLDKLIF
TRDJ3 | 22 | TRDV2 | CACDRMGRTLGDNTWDTRQMFF
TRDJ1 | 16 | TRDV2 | CACDSILGDTRSKLIF
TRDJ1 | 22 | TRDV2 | CACDPLSRKVLGDSLSTDKLIF
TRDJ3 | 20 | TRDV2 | CACDGLLGDTATWDTRQMFF
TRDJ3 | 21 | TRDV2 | CACDANFEAGDTNGDTRQMFF
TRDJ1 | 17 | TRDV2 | CACDLLGDPTYTDKLIF
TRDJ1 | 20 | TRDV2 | CACDIIPGTGGEPNTDKLIF
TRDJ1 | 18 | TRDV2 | CACDRITGGSGYTDKLIF
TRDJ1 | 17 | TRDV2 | CACDHVLGDSYTDKLIF
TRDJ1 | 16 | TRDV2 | CACDTGFGGFTDKLIF
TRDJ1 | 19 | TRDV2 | CACESLTGGYSPYTDKLIF
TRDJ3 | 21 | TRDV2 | CACDFLLGDNGASWDTRQMFF
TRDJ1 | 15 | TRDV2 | CACDPLLGDTDKLIF
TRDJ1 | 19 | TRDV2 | CACDTVAGGADLYTDKLIF
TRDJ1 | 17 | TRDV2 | CACDSLLGDRPSSKLIF
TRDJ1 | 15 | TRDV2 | CACDGLGDDTDKLIF
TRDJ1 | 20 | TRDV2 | CACDGILGDPTQRYTDTLIF
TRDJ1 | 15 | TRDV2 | CACLGLLGDTDKLIF